The entry below describes one TCR beta chain. This sample is drawn from a study of control samples from healthy donors and cancer patients. Method: immunoSEQ multiplex PCR; TCRdb's copy keeps in-frame clones and lacks some. The data hold roughly 88,000 clones, with 85% to 95% observed a single time. V lost 0 bases to trimming and J lost 5 bases, with 10 bases between them. Germline V gene sequence: CDR1 LGHNA, CDR2 YSLEER. The CDR3 runs 15 residues. Sequencing was performed on blood. V is TRBV4-3 and J is TRBJ1-4; D unclear. The clonotype originates from a man aged 18 to 30 in good health. CDR3 region: CASSQDISRNEKLFF. The CDR3 bases are TGCGCCAGCAGCCAAGACATATCCCGGAATGAAAAACTGTTTTTT.